This passage covers 27 T cell receptor beta chains from one sample sequenced in a study of T cell clonality in common variable immunodeficiency. Study outcomes and limitations: Reportedly, TCR beta sequences from common variable immunodeficiency showed fewer deletions and N-nucleotide insertions.

Their antigens remain unidentified. Measured with immunoSEQ multiplex PCR; TCRdb has only the in-frame clones, and not every one. The table lists around 5,300 clones, with no singletons. Material: peripheral blood mononuclear cells. The receptors come from a human donor with common variable immunodeficiency.

With respect to this clone: The DNA ends 3 residues before the CDR3 does, and the rest of the CDR3 is filled in from the germline J gene. The chain recombines TRBV5-1 with TRBJ2-5, with 7 bases aligning to TRBD1. Trimming cost V 2 bases and J 5 bases; bases outside gene matches: 6. Germline lookup yields CDR1 SGHRS and CDR2 YFSETQ. CDR3 length: 14 residues. This chain's CDR3 is CASSFQGVYETQYF. Incomplete CDR3 DNA: TGCGCCAGCAGCTTTCAGGGGGTTTACGAGACC. Full variable domain (rest looked up from reference TRBV5-1 and TRBJ2-5): KAGVTQTPRYLIKTRGQQVTLSCSPISGHRSVSWYQQTPGQGLQFLFEYFSETQRNKGNFPGRFSGRQFSNSRSEMNVSTLELGDSALYLCASSFQGVYETQYFGPGTRLLVL.

The table lists this clone with a few counts. The CDR3 extends 3 residues past the end of the read, so its final part is completed from the germline J gene. V is TRBV7-2 and J is TRBJ1-6; D perhaps matches TRBD1 (6 bases). Germline V gene lookup returns CDR1 SGHTA and CDR2 FQGNSA. The CDR3 is made up of 14 amino acids. With 5 bases removed from V and 4 bases from J, the gap between germline ends came to 9 bases. The part of the CDR3 DNA that was read is TGTGCCAGCAGCGAGGACAGATATAATTCACCC. Its protein is CASSEDRYNSP. The complete CDR3 sequence is CASSEDRYNSPLHF. Variable domain in full (rest from reference TRBV7-2 and TRBJ1-6): GAGVSQSPSNKVTEKGKDVELRCDPISGHTALYWYRQSLGQGLEFLIYFQGNSAPDKSGLPSDRFSAERTGGSVSTLTIQRTQQEDSAVYLCASSEDRYNSPLHFGNGTRLTVT.

Comments on this clone: The CDR3 end falls 3 residues outside the read, so it is completed with the germline J gene. The V and J genes are TRBV7-2 and TRBJ2-3, with D possibly being TRBD1 (6 bases). The V end was cut by 0 bases, the J end by 2 bases, with 12 bases between. The CDR3 consists of 16 residues. Germline lookup yields CDR1 SGHTA and CDR2 FQGNSA. The DNA read from the CDR3 is TGTGCCAGCAGCTTAGCGGGGGCGGGTCCCACAGATACG. Translation: CASSLAGAGPTDT. The full CDR3 reads CASSLAGAGPTDTQYF.

In its sample, this clone was seen a few times. The read terminates 3 residues ahead of where the CDR3 ends, so the germline J gene completes it. J is TRBJ2-5 and V is TRBV29-1, with TRBD1 matching over 11 bases. Trimming removed 1 base from V and 5 bases from J; junction bases left unmatched: 3. Germline lookup yields CDR1 SQVTM and CDR2 ANQGSEA. The CDR3 sequence is 14 residues long. CDR3 sequence: CSVEGTGGRETQYF. CDR3 DNA, as far as it was read: TGCAGCGTTGAAGGGACAGGGGGCCGGGAGACC. The full variable domain, its missing parts supplied by reference TRBV29-1 and TRBJ2-5, is SAVISQKPSRDICQRGTSLTIQCQVDSQVTMMFWYRQQPGQSLTLIATANQGSEATYESGFVIDKFPISRPNLTFSTLTVSNMSPEDSSIYLCSVEGTGGRETQYFGPGTRLLVL.

In this sample, this clone is medium-sized (0.01 to 0.1%). From the germline J gene comes the end of the CDR3, since the read stops 3 residues before it. The chain combines TRBV10-3 with TRBJ1-5; TRBD1 matches at 11 bases. Trimming removed 3 bases from V and 5 bases from J; junction bases left unmatched: 9. CDR1 ENHRY and CDR2 SYGVKD come from the germline V gene. The CDR3 extends over 17 amino acids. The CDR3 spells CAISDTRDRGSYQPQHF. The DNA read from the CDR3 is TGTGCCATCAGTGATACCCGGGACAGGGGGTCCTATCAGCCC.

This clone was counted many times. The sequence runs out 3 residues before the end of the CDR3; the remainder is reconstructed from the germline J gene. The genes are TRBV10-3 and TRBJ2-2, with D possibly matching TRBD1 (5 bases). The CDR3 length is 15 residues. Trimming left V 0 bases short and J 2 bases short, with 7 bases between. Germline V gene lookup returns CDR1 ENHRY and CDR2 SYGVKD. This CDR3 is CAISESGLNTGELFF. The part of the CDR3 DNA that was read is TGTGCCATCAGTGAGTCGGGGCTTAACACCGGGGAG.

In this sample, this clone turned up many times. The CDR3 extends 3 residues past the end of the read, so its final part is completed from the germline J gene. This rearrangement joins TRBV29-1 to TRBJ1-1, with D unclear. Trimming shortened V by 4 bases and J by 1 base, and 10 bases separated the two germline ends. In germline, CDR1 is SQVTM, CDR2 ANQGSEA. The CDR3 spans 13 residues. The DNA read from the CDR3 is TGCAGCGTTGTTACGGGGAGGAACACTGAA. Protein: CSVVTGRNTE. The full CDR3 is CSVVTGRNTEAFF.

The table lists this clone with a few counts. The CDR3 is cut off 3 residues early in the read; its end comes from the germline J gene. The genes are TRBV7-9 and TRBJ1-2; TRBD1 is a possible D gene (5 bases). This CDR3 contains 12 residues. The V gene's germline CDR1 is SEHNR and CDR2 FQNEAQ (reference sequence). Deletions cut 5 bases from V and 4 bases from J, with 8 bases between. The CDR3 bases that were read are TGTGCCAGCAGCCTAGGGGCCTATGGC. It translates to CASSLGAYG. The entire CDR3 reads CASSLGAYGYTF.

This clone was seen only a few times. The missing CDR3 end, 3 residues past where the read stops, is filled in from the germline J gene. The chain employs TRBV20-1 and TRBJ2-7; TRBD1 agrees at 7 bases. V lost 5 bases and J lost 6; bases outside the gene matches: 13. Germline V gene data show CDR1 as DFQATT and CDR2 as SNEGSKA (reference sequence). This CDR3 is 14 amino acids long. The CDR3 sequence: CSAPVPYRGGEQYF. Partial CDR3 DNA: TGCAGTGCTCCCGTTCCCTACAGGGGTGGCGAG.

Note on this clone: The read gets to within 3 residues of the CDR3 end, and the germline J gene fills in the rest. The same CDR3 also results from other DNA sequences found in this sample. J is TRBJ1-1 and V is TRBV18; 7 nucleotides line up with TRBD1. The V gene's germline CDR1 is KGHSH and CDR2 LQKENI. The CDR3 is made up of 14 amino acids. CDR3 residues: CASSPGDSRGEAFF. The CDR3 DNA, read in part, is TGTGCCAGCTCACCAGGGGACAGCCGAGGCGAA. The full variable domain, with the rest looked up from reference TRBV18 and TRBJ1-1, is NAGVMQNPRHLVRRRGQEARLRCSPMKGHSHVYWYRQLPEEGLKFMVYLQKENIIDESGMPKERFSAEFPKEGPSILRIQQVVRGDSAAYFCASSPGDSRGEAFFGQGTRLTVV.

This clone was seen repeatedly, ten times or more. The observed sequence ends 3 residues before the CDR3 terminus, with the missing tail filled in from the germline J gene. Other DNA sequences in the sample encode the same CDR3. This chain connects TRBV5-1 to TRBJ2-1; 11 nucleotides match TRBD1. Unmatched junction bases numbered 7, after V lost 0 bases and J lost 8 bases. CDR3 length: 16 amino acids. Germline V lookup: CDR1 SGHRS, CDR2 YFSETQ. The DNA read from the CDR3 is TGCGCCAGCAGCTTGGTCCTAGGACAGGGGGCTGATGAG. Its protein is CASSLVLGQGADE. The CDR3 as a whole reads CASSLVLGQGADEQFF.

Of note for this clone: Coverage ceases 3 residues before the CDR3 finishes, and the germline J gene fills in the end. This chain links TRBV23-1 with TRBJ2-1; 7 bases match TRBD1. TRBV23-1 is filed as an ORF, its function uncertain. CDR3 length equals 14 residues. The V gene end was trimmed by 5 bases and the J gene end by 5 bases; junction bases not matched to a gene: 6. CDR3 bases read: TGCGCCAGCAGTTGCCGGGACAGAAACAATGAG. Protein sequence: CASSCRDRNNE. Given in full, the CDR3 is CASSCRDRNNEQFF.

Only a few counts were recorded for this clone. From the germline J gene comes the end of the CDR3, since the read stops 3 residues before it. The chain carries TRBV10-2 and TRBJ2-2; the match to TRBD1 covers 7 bases. Germline CDR1 reads WSHSY; CDR2 reads SAAADI. There are 13 residues in the CDR3. V lost 6 bases and J lost 4; bases outside the gene matches: 2. CDR3 DNA, as far as it was read: TGCGCCAGCAGGGGACAGAGCACCGGGGAG. This sequence encodes CASRGQSTGE. The whole CDR3 reads CASRGQSTGELFF.

This clone is labeled as large. CDR3 bases read: TGCGCCAGCAGCTACTCACCTTCAGGGGGCGGCTCACCC. This gives the protein CASSYSPSGGGSP. The full CDR3 protein reads CASSYSPSGGGSPLHF. J is TRBJ1-6 and V is TRBV5-1; TRBD1 matches 8 bases. Read data end 3 residues before the CDR3 end; the end is taken from the germline J gene. V lost 3 bases to trimming and J lost 10 bases; unmatched junction nucleotides: 12. CDR1 and CDR2 (germline): SGHRS, YFSETQ. The CDR3 covers 16 residues. Variable domain in full (rest from reference TRBV5-1 and TRBJ1-6): KAGVTQTPRYLIKTRGQQVTLSCSPISGHRSVSWYQQTPGQGLQFLFEYFSETQRNKGNFPGRFSGRQFSNSRSEMNVSTLELGDSALYLCASSYSPSGGGSPLHFGNGTRLTVT.

Turning to this clone: The sequenced fragment ends 3 residues before the CDR3 boundary, so the rest is inferred from the germline J gene. The chain links TRBV6-1 to TRBJ2-7, with 9 bases fitting TRBD2. Germline loops: CDR1 MNHNS, CDR2 SASEGT. CDR3 size: 15 residues. After removal of 1 base from V and 2 bases from J, the junction contained 3 bases not matched to a gene. The CDR3 protein is CASSEETSGTYEQYF. The CDR3 DNA, read in part, is TGTGCCAGCAGTGAAGAGACTAGCGGAACCTACGAG.

This clone was recorded many times. The CDR3 end is not reached by the read, which stops 3 residues before it; the germline J gene fills it in. This sequence joins TRBV19 and TRBJ2-1, with no clear D. The CDR3 contains 15 residues. Germline V gives CDR1 LNHDA, CDR2 SQIVND (reference sequence). Trimming cost V 6 bases and J 7 bases, with 19 bases left between them. The CDR3 here is CASSGDGNRVNEQFF. The CDR3 bases that were read are TGTGCCAGTAGCGGCGACGGTAATCGGGTTAATGAG.

The table lists this clone with many counts. The missing CDR3 end, 3 residues past where the read stops, is filled in from the germline J gene. The rearrangement joins TRBV13 to TRBJ2-1; D remains ambiguous. CDR1 is PRHDT, CDR2 FYEKMQ, per germline (reference sequence). The CDR3 spans 11 residues. V dropped 3 bases and J dropped 6 bases, with 3 bases sitting between them. The sequenced part of the CDR3 DNA is TGTGCCAGCAGCTTGGCCAATGAG. It is translated as CASSLANE. In full, the CDR3 is CASSLANEQFF. The whole variable domain, remainder taken from reference TRBV13 and TRBJ2-1, is AAGVIQSPRHLIKEKRETATLKCYPIPRHDTVYWYQQGPGQDPQFLISFYEKMQSDKGSIPDRFSAQQFSDYHSELNMSSLELGDSALYFCASSLANEQFFGPGTRLTVL.

This clone was seen a handful of times. The read ends 3 residues before the CDR3 terminus; that terminus is restored from the germline J gene. The chain carries TRBV5-1 and TRBJ2-3; 8 nucleotides match TRBD1. This CDR3 is 15 amino acids long. J gave up 3 bases and V 7 bases, and 10 bases lay outside the gene matches. The germline V gene encodes CDR1 SGHRS and CDR2 YFSETQ. The CDR3 bases that were read are TGCGCCAGCGGCTCGGGGACAGGCAGTACAGATACG. Protein: CASGSGTGSTDT. The complete CDR3 sequence is CASGSGTGSTDTQYF.

This clone has only a few counts. The read ends 3 residues early relative to the CDR3; the germline J gene fills the gap. This rearrangement joins TRBV7-9 to TRBJ2-7, with no clear D. The CDR3 consists of 14 residues. Germline values: CDR1 SEHNR, CDR2 FQNEAQ (reference sequence). The V and J ends lost 5 bases and 2 bases respectively, with 13 bases between them. CDR3 protein: CASSRLLLPYEQYF. CDR3 DNA, as far as it was read: TGTGCCAGCAGCCGTCTTCTTCTCCCCTACGAG. Looking up the rest from reference TRBV7-9 and TRBJ2-7 gives the full variable domain: DTGVSQNPRHKITKRGQNVTFRCDPISEHNRLYWYRQTLGQGPEFLTYFQNEAQLEKSRLLSDRFSAERPKGSFSTLEIQRTEQGDSAMYLCASSRLLLPYEQYFGPGTRLTVT.

Of note for this clone: From the germline J gene comes the end of the CDR3, since the read stops 3 residues before it. The chain combines TRBV18 with TRBJ2-6; 7 bases match TRBD1. Germline V gene data show CDR1 as KGHSH and CDR2 as LQKENI. The CDR3 totals 16 residues. Trimming took 3 bases from V and 0 from J; bases not matched to a gene: 2. CDR3 bases read: TGTGCCAGCTCACCGACAGGGTTCTCTGGGGCCAACGTC. It yields the protein CASSPTGFSGANV. The complete CDR3 reads CASSPTGFSGANVLTF. Filled out from reference TRBV18 and TRBJ2-6, the complete variable domain reads NAGVMQNPRHLVRRRGQEARLRCSPMKGHSHVYWYRQLPEEGLKFMVYLQKENIIDESGMPKERFSAEFPKEGPSILRIQQVVRGDSAAYFCASSPTGFSGANVLTFGAGSRLTVL.

This clone was seen many times. The CDR3 here is CASTPLNSYNEQFF. The part of the CDR3 DNA that was read is TGCGCCAGCACCCCCCTTAACTCCTACAATGAG. The rearrangement links TRBV5-1 to TRBJ2-1; D not resolved. The sequenced fragment ends 3 residues before the CDR3 boundary, so the rest is inferred from the germline J gene. The V gene lost 6 bases and the J gene lost 0 bases, with 10 bases spanning the gap. Germline V gene lookup returns CDR1 SGHRS and CDR2 YFSETQ. CDR3 length: 14 residues.

By proportion, this clone is medium-sized (0.01 to 0.1%). The observed sequence ends 3 residues before the CDR3 terminus, with the missing tail filled in from the germline J gene. The chain carries TRBV20-1 and TRBJ1-5; the D gene is possibly TRBD1 (5 bases). The V end was cut by 6 bases, the J end by 3 bases, with 21 bases between. The CDR3 length is 16 residues. Germline assignment: CDR1 DFQATT and CDR2 SNEGSKA (reference sequence). The CDR3 DNA, read in part, is TGCAGTGCCTGGGGACGCACGGGGGGGTTCAATCAGCCC. It translates to CSAWGRTGGFNQP. The CDR3, in full, reads CSAWGRTGGFNQPQHF.

This clone was seen a handful of times. The read falls 3 residues short of the CDR3 end, and the missing part is taken from the germline J gene. This chain joins TRBV20-1 and TRBJ2-7; 11 nucleotides agree with TRBD2. J gave up 4 bases and V 5 bases, and 10 bases lay outside the gene matches. The CDR3 has 15 residues. Germline V gene sequence: CDR1 DFQATT, CDR2 SNEGSKA (reference sequence). The CDR3 sequence: CSADAPGLAVYEQYF. CDR3 DNA, as far as it was read: TGCAGTGCTGACGCTCCGGGACTAGCGGTTTACGAG.

Comment on this clone: The read terminates 3 residues ahead of where the CDR3 ends, so the germline J gene completes it. The chain combines TRBV6-2 or TRBV6-3 with TRBJ1-1; D is unclear. The germline V gene encodes CDR1 MNHEY and CDR2 SVGEGT. Between the trimmed V and J ends, which lost 6 bases and 6 bases, there was a span of 14 bases. CDR3 length: 13 residues. CDR3 amino acids: CASSDSHGAEAFF. Incomplete CDR3 DNA: TGTGCCAGCAGCGACTCACACGGGGCTGAA.

Incomplete CDR3 DNA: TGTGCCAGCTCCCAGACTAGCGGGTGGGGTCAAGAGACC. This sequence encodes CASSQTSGWGQET. In full, the CDR3 reads CASSQTSGWGQETQYF. The chain employs TRBV18 and TRBJ2-5; 10 bases align to TRBD2. The CDR3 end lies 3 residues beyond the end of the read and is filled in from the germline J gene. V lost 6 bases and J lost 2; bases outside the gene matches: 9. This CDR3 has 16 amino acids. Germline CDR1 is KGHSH and CDR2 is LQKENI.

This clone was detected a few times. The read terminates 3 residues before the CDR3 end, so the remaining end is supplied by the germline J gene. The genes are TRBV6-2 or TRBV6-3 and TRBJ2-1; 8 bases fit TRBD2. This CDR3 spans 15 amino acids. J gave up 4 bases and V 4 bases, and 6 bases lay outside the gene matches. The germline V gene encodes CDR1 MNHEY and CDR2 SVGEGT. The CDR3 bases that were read are TGTGCCAGCAGTTTGAGCGGGGGCTCTTACAATGAG. It translates to CASSLSGGSYNE. The entire CDR3 is CASSLSGGSYNEQFF.

Only a few counts were recorded for this clone. CDR3 bases read: TGTGCCAGTAGTCGGGACAGGGGTAACACC. It translates to CASSRDRGNT. The entire CDR3 protein is CASSRDRGNTIYF. This chain connects TRBV19 to TRBJ1-3; 10 nucleotides match TRBD1. The DNA ends 3 residues before the CDR3 does, and the rest of the CDR3 is filled in from the germline J gene. The CDR3 is 13 amino acids. Germline V gene sequence: CDR1 LNHDA, CDR2 SQIVND (reference sequence). Trimming removed 5 bases from V and 7 bases from J; junction bases left unmatched: 2. Full variable domain (remainder filled in from reference TRBV19 and TRBJ1-3): DGGITQSPKYLFRKEGQNVTLSCEQNLNHDAMYWYRQDPGQGLRLIYYSQIVNDFQKGDIAEGYSVSREKKESFPLTVTSAQKNPTAFYLCASSRDRGNTIYFGEGSWLTVV.